The rows below give T cell receptor beta chains drawn from one sample of a study of monozygotic twins with inflammatory bowel disease. TCRdb re-called the 5' RACE reads and catalogs CDR3 proteins one per entry, DNA excluded. The sample shows a few hundred thousand distinct CDR3 sequences, and less than 6.5% sits with its ten largest clones. The specimen was blood. The receptors originated from a human donor with ulcerative colitis or Crohn's disease, or a healthy co-twin of an affected twin (not recorded which). The CDR3 runs from the conserved cysteine through the conserved F or W. The order of the fields is V gene, J gene, CDR3 protein.

v_gene: TRBV7-9
j_gene: TRBJ2-7
CDR3aa: CASSLQGQRDYEQYF

v_gene: TRBV5-1
j_gene: TRBJ2-3
CDR3aa: CASLMGDTQYF

v_gene: TRBV20-1
j_gene: TRBJ1-1
CDR3aa: CSAMTSQGNTEAFF

v_gene: TRBV28
j_gene: TRBJ2-3
CDR3aa: CASRLRQRGSTDTQYF

v_gene: TRBV5-4
j_gene: TRBJ2-3
CDR3aa: CASGLLGSSTDTQYF

v_gene: TRBV29-1
j_gene: TRBJ2-7
CDR3aa: CSVATAGEQYF

v_gene: TRBV29-1
j_gene: TRBJ2-2
CDR3aa: CSVPSGSANTGELFF

v_gene: TRBV5-4
j_gene: TRBJ2-5
CDR3aa: CASNPGVASQETQYF

v_gene: TRBV4-3
j_gene: TRBJ2-4
CDR3aa: CASSQGGVMAKNIQYF

v_gene: TRBV5-1
j_gene: TRBJ2-5
CDR3aa: CASSPDGNQETQYF

v_gene: TRBV20-1
j_gene: TRBJ2-7
CDR3aa: CSARQGPEQYF

v_gene: TRBV10-3
j_gene: TRBJ2-1
CDR3aa: CATEDVHEQFF

v_gene: TRBV4-1
j_gene: TRBJ1-4
CDR3aa: CASSQAGRRQNEKLFF